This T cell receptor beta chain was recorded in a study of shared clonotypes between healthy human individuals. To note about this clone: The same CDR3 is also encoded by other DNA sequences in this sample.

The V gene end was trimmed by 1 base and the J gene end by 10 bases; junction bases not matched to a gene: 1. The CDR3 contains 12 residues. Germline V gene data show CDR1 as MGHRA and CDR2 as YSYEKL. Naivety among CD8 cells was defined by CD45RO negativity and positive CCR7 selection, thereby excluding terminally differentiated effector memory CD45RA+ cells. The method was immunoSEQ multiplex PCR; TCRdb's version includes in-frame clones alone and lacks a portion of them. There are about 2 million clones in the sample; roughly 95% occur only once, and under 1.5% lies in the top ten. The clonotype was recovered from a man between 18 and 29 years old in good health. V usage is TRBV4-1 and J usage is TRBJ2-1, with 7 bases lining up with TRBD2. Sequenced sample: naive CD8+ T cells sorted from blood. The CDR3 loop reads CASSQGGGEQFF. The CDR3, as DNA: TGCGCCAGCAGCCAAGGGGGGGGAGAGCAGTTCTTC.